One T cell receptor (beta chain) is described in this entry. Per the original methods: Researchers report that nucleated cell counts were estimated from reference gene primer amplification. Measured with immunoSEQ multiplex PCR; TCRdb has only the in-frame clones, and not every one. D and trimming come from the DNA, and the V and J calls and clone size come from that table. The top ten hold 5.5% to 7.5% of the sample, which has around 36,000 clones, around 90% seen once. The data are from a study of blood T cell repertoires in COVID-19. Turning to the study itself: The United States, Italy and Spain supplied acute and convalescent COVID-19 samples.

The sample comprised peripheral blood. The receptor was derived from a human donor in a cohort sampled during active COVID-19.

CDR3 residues: CASSSHWREGYEQYF. CDR3 DNA: TGTGCCAGCAGCAGCCATTGGCGGGAGGGTTACGAGCAGTACTTC. The chain uses TRBV6-2 or TRBV6-3 and TRBJ2-7; 9 bases are shared with TRBD2. This CDR3 is 15 amino acids long. V dropped 6 bases and J dropped 4; count of bases not matched to a gene: 10. Germline V gives CDR1 MNHEY, CDR2 SVGEGT.